The rows below give T cell receptor beta chains drawn from one sample of a study of beta chain features in type 1 diabetes. Profiled with immunoSEQ multiplex PCR; TCRdb holds only in-frame clones, not every one. The repertoire consists of 550,000 to 850,000 clones, with 13% occurring once and the leading ten covering approximately 0.021%. The material sequenced was naive CD4+ T cells from blood. Receptors were obtained from a man aged 18 to 29 with type 1 diabetes. Both conserved end residues are part of each CDR3. D genes are given only for firm matches. Clone size is not always given. Where it is, it says once, few, many or a class for expanded clones.

V gene	D gene	J gene	clone size	CDR3 DNA	CDR3 protein
TRBV7-6	-	TRBJ2-1	few	TGTGCCAGCAGCTTAGATTCGCCTACTCAATACAATGAGCAGTTCTTC	CASSLDSPTQYNEQFF
TRBV7-9	TRBD1	TRBJ1-4	few	TGTGCCAGCAGCAAGGACAGGCTGGATGAAAAACTGTTTTTT	CASSKDRLDEKLFF
TRBV30	-	TRBJ1-4	-	TGTGCCTGGACCCCACTTTGGAAAGATAATGAAAAACTGTTTTTT	CAWTPLWKDNEKLFF
TRBV4-1	TRBD1	TRBJ1-5	few	TGCGCCAGCAGCCGCTCCCCGGGACAGGGCTATCAGCCCCAGCATTTT	CASSRSPGQGYQPQHF
TRBV11-2	-	TRBJ2-4	few	TGTGCCAGCAGACAGGACAACAAAAACATTCAGTACTTC	CASRQDNKNIQYF
TRBV29-1	-	TRBJ2-3	few	TGCAGCGTTGAGCTGCGCCCAGATACGCAGTATTTT	CSVELRPDTQYF
TRBV19	-	TRBJ2-1	-	TGTGCCAGTAGTTTCCCCTACAATGAGCAGTTCTTC	CASSFPYNEQFF
TRBV7-8	-	TRBJ2-7	few	TGTGCCAGCAGCTTAGCAGGGGCAGGAGCACATCAGGAGCAGTACTTC	CASSLAGAGAHQEQYF
TRBV25-1	-	TRBJ1-6	few	TGTGCCAGCAGGACCGACAGGACCAATTCACCCCTCCACTTT	CASRTDRTNSPLHF
TRBV9	-	TRBJ2-5	-	TGTGCCAGCAGCGTCCGCGGGAAGGGAGAGACCCAGTACTTC	CASSVRGKGETQYF
TRBV30	-	TRBJ1-6	-	TGTGCCTGGATGGGTTGGAATTCACCCCTCCACTTT	CAWMGWNSPLHF
TRBV18	-	TRBJ1-2	-	TGTGCCAGCTCACTGAGGACCGAGTATGGCTACACCTTC	CASSLRTEYGYTF
TRBV27	-	TRBJ1-6	few	TGTGCCAGCAGTATGGTCACCTATAATTCACCCCTCCACTTT	CASSMVTYNSPLHF
TRBV11-1	TRBD1	TRBJ1-2	few	TGTGCCAGCAGCCAAGCGACAGGGGTTAGTCATGGCTACACCTTC	CASSQATGVSHGYTF
TRBV29-1	-	TRBJ2-1	few	TGCAGCGTTGGTGAGACACGCAATGAGCAGTTCTTC	CSVGETRNEQFF
TRBV6-5	-	TRBJ1-1	few	TGTGCCAGCAGTCGGGCGGTTGCGAACACTGAAGCTTTCTTT	CASSRAVANTEAFF
TRBV7-7	-	TRBJ1-1	few	TGTGCTAGCAGCTTAGAGGGGAGCACTGAAGCTTTCTTT	CASSLEGSTEAFF
TRBV29-1	-	TRBJ1-2	-	TGCAGCGTCCGTCGGGCAGCCCGGGTTCCCAATTTC	CSVRRAARVPNF
TRBV6-4	TRBD2	TRBJ2-2	few	TGTGCCAGCAGTGATCTTCAGCGGGGCCACGGGGAGCTGTTTTTT	CASSDLQRGHGELFF
TRBV5-6	-	TRBJ2-5	-	TGTGCCAGCAGCCGTCAAAAAGAGACCCAGTACTTC	CASSRQKETQYF
TRBV19	TRBD1	TRBJ1-1	-	TGTGCCAGTAATCCCGGGACAGGGAAAGCTTTCTTT	CASNPGTGKAFF
TRBV5-1	-	TRBJ2-7	-	TGCGCCAGCAGCGAATCCTACGAGCAGTACTTC	CASSESYEQYF
TRBV5-1	TRBD1	TRBJ1-1	few	TGCGCCAGCAGCCTACAGGGGGCCACTGAAGCTTTCTTT	CASSLQGATEAFF
TRBV5-6	-	TRBJ1-5	-	TGTGCCAGCAGCTTCTTGGGGGATCAGCCCCAGCATTTT	CASSFLGDQPQHF
TRBV2	-	TRBJ1-2	-	TGTGCCAGCACAGAAATCCCGGGGCCGTCTCCTAACTATGGCTACACCTTC	CASTEIPGPSPNYGYTF
TRBV7-9	-	TRBJ2-2	few	TGTGCCAGCAGCCCGATCCTCGGGGGAACGAACACCGGGGAGCTGTTTTTT	CASSPILGGTNTGELFF
TRBV6-5	-	TRBJ2-2	-	TGTGCCAGCAGTTACGAAGGGGGTCCCGGGGAGCTGTTTTTT	CASSYEGGPGELFF
TRBV18	-	TRBJ2-5	few	TGTGCCAGCTCACCCGGGAGAGCGGACCAAGAGACCCAGTACTTC	CASSPGRADQETQYF
TRBV7-2	TRBD2	TRBJ2-3	-	TGTGCCAGCAGCTCATCGGGACTAGCGAAAGATACGCAGTATTTT	CASSSSGLAKDTQYF
TRBV29-1	-	TRBJ1-3	-	TGCAGCGTTGATGGAGGGGGAAACACCATATATTTT	CSVDGGGNTIYF
TRBV2	-	TRBJ2-3	-	TGTGCCAGCAGTGGGCAGGGGACAGATACGCAGTATTTT	CASSGQGTDTQYF
TRBV7-2	-	TRBJ1-6	-	TGTGCCAGCAGCCCCCGGGGGGAGCCCCTCCACTTT	CASSPRGEPLHF
TRBV5-6	TRBD1	TRBJ2-6	few	TGTGCCAGCAGCTTCAGGGGGCCTGGGGCCAACGTCCTGACTTTC	CASSFRGPGANVLTF
TRBV11-2	TRBD1	TRBJ2-1	few	TGTGCCAGCAGCTTATTTGGGGACAGGGTGTTCTTC	CASSLFGDRVFF
TRBV30	-	TRBJ1-5	few	TGTGCCTGGAGTCCGGGGATTCGCAATCAGCCCCAGCATTTT	CAWSPGIRNQPQHF
TRBV15	-	TRBJ2-4	-	TGTGCCACCAGCAAAGACTGGACAGTAGCCAAAAACATTCAGTACTTC	CATSKDWTVAKNIQYF
TRBV6-5	-	TRBJ1-5	few	TGTGCCACCGCTAGGACGTATGATCAGCCCCAGCATTTT	CATARTYDQPQHF
TRBV25-1	-	TRBJ1-2	-	TGTGCCAGCAGCAAAAACCGGGACAACTATGGCTACACCTTC	CASSKNRDNYGYTF
TRBV5-1	TRBD1	TRBJ2-7	-	TGCGCCAGCAGCTCCGACAGGGAGAACTCCTACGAGCAGTACTTC	CASSSDRENSYEQYF
TRBV7-2	-	TRBJ2-3	-	TGTGCCAGCAGCCTCTTCGGGGATACGCAGTATTTT	CASSLFGDTQYF
TRBV21-1	-	TRBJ2-6	few	TGTGCCAGCAGCAAACCGGGACAGGGGGCCAACGTCCTGACTTTC	CASSKPGQGANVLTF
TRBV29-1	-	TRBJ1-5	-	TGCAGCGTTTCGGGGCAGGGTGATCAGCCCCAGCATTTT	CSVSGQGDQPQHF
TRBV6-6	-	TRBJ2-3	-	TGTGCCAGCAGTTCCCCAACTCACGCGCAGTATTTT	CASSSPTHAQYF